A selection of T cell receptor beta chains follows, all from one sample in a study of PD-1 blockade in classical Hodgkin lymphoma. Assay used: immunoSEQ multiplex PCR; TCRdb lists only in-frame clones, some missing. This table has about 19,000 clones, 76% appearing once. The sequencing here drew on peripheral blood mononuclear cells (PBMCs), taken before the fourth cycle of nivolumab. Receptors originate from a human donor with classical Hodgkin lymphoma. Both conserved end residues are part of each CDR3. D genes are given only for firm matches. Size is stated for part of the rows, as once, few or many counts, or as a class when the clone is expanded.

cdr3_nt cdr3_aa clone_size d_call j_call v_call
TGCGCCAGCAGTACAGGGACCGGGGAGCTGTTTTTT CASSTGTGELFF - - TRBJ2-2 TRBV10-1
TGTGCCAGTAGTATAGATTCTGGCGGGGGGGCCCCTTTTCTGGATACGCAGTATTTT CASSIDSGGGAPFLDTQYF - TRBD2 TRBJ2-3 TRBV19
TGTGCCAGCAGTGAACAGGGCTACGAGCAGTACTTC CASSEQGYEQYF - - TRBJ2-7 TRBV25-1
TGTGCCAGCAGCTCCGGACAGGGATACGATTCACCCCTCCACTTT CASSSGQGYDSPLHF - TRBD1 TRBJ1-6 TRBV7-9
TGTGCCAGTAGTATGTTAGAAAACATTCAGTACTTC CASSMLENIQYF few - TRBJ2-4 TRBV19
TGTGCCAGCCGGGGACAGGGGCTTCGTGGGGGCTACACCTTC CASRGQGLRGGYTF - TRBD1 TRBJ1-2 TRBV19
TGTGCCAGCAGCGCTTGGGGCACCGGGGAGCTGTTTTTT CASSAWGTGELFF - - TRBJ2-2 TRBV9
TGTGCCAGCAGGCCGACCGGGACAGGGGGGAACGGGGAGCTGTTTTTT CASRPTGTGGNGELFF once TRBD1 TRBJ2-2 TRBV5-5
TGTGCCAGCAGTTTATTAAGAGGGGAGGACTACGAAAAACTGCTTTTT CASSLLRGEDYEKLLF - - TRBJ1-4 TRBV28
TGTGCCAGTAGTATAAGCAGTTCTAACTATGGCTACACCTTC CASSISSSNYGYTF - - TRBJ1-2 TRBV19
TGTGCCAGCAGCTTGCGGACAGCCTCGAACACCGGGGAGCTGTTTTTT CASSLRTASNTGELFF - - TRBJ2-2 TRBV5-6
TGTGCCAGCAGTGTAAGCGGGAATTCCTACAATGAGCAGTTCTTC CASSVSGNSYNEQFF once TRBD2 TRBJ2-1 TRBV6-5
TGTGCCAGCAGCTTCCGGGACACGTCCTACGAGCAGTACTTC CASSFRDTSYEQYF - - TRBJ2-7 TRBV7-2
TGTGCCAGCAGTTTTTTCTATGGCTACACCTTC CASSFFYGYTF - - TRBJ1-2 TRBV27
TGTGCCAGCAGCCCGACAGGGGCCTACGAGCAGTACTTC CASSPTGAYEQYF once TRBD1 TRBJ2-7 TRBV6-1
TGTGCCAGCAGCCCTGGACAGGGTATATCCCTCCACTTT CASSPGQGISLHF - TRBD1 TRBJ1-6 TRBV28
TGTGCCAGCAGGGAACTGGACAGGGGAAGTTCACCCCTCCACTTT CASRELDRGSSPLHF - TRBD1 TRBJ1-6 TRBV2
TGCGCCAGCAGCTTGGGTTATCGGACAGGGGATTGGCACTATGGCTACACCTTC CASSLGYRTGDWHYGYTF - TRBD1 TRBJ1-2 TRBV5-1
TGTGCCAGCAGCGACCTGACAGGCTTGAGGGCCAACGTCCTGACTTTC CASSDLTGLRANVLTF - - TRBJ2-6 TRBV9
TGCAGCGTCAAGGGGCAGGGCACCTACGAGCAGTACTTC CSVKGQGTYEQYF - - TRBJ2-7 TRBV29-1
TGTGCCTGGAGCCACAGTGCTGGAAACACCATATATTTT CAWSHSAGNTIYF few - TRBJ1-3 TRBV30
TGTGCCTGGAGTGCCGGGACCGCACTCTTC CAWSAGTALF few - TRBJ2-1 TRBV30
TGTGCCAGCAGTTCACATAGACAGGGGAAAGATTACGAGCAGTACTTC CASSSHRQGKDYEQYF - TRBD1 TRBJ2-7 TRBV28
TGCGCCAGCAGCCAAGGCCTAGCGGGAAGAACCGGGGAGCTGTTTTTT CASSQGLAGRTGELFF - TRBD2 TRBJ2-2 TRBV4-3
TGTGCCACGCACCAGGGGGCTAATTCACCCCTCCACTTT CATHQGANSPLHF - TRBD1 TRBJ1-6 TRBV7-9
TGTGCCAGTAGTATAGCTTCGGATAGCAATCAGCCCCAGCATTTT CASSIASDSNQPQHF - - TRBJ1-5 TRBV19
TGTGCCAGCAGCTTGGCGACCCGGGGCAGTGAAGCTTTCTTT CASSLATRGSEAFF - - TRBJ1-1 TRBV5-4